The 2 T cell receptor beta chains below all came from one sample that was sequenced in a study of cytomegalovirus exposure and HLA in healthy donors. The PCR used 60 Vbeta and 13 Jbeta primers. Using immunoSEQ multiplex PCR, the repertoire was profiled, and TCRdb retains in-frame clones only, with some absent. The sample holds about 100,000 clones, over 75% seen once. Sequencing was carried out using PBMCs. The source of these receptors is a woman aged 18-35 years in good health and CMV-seropositive.

The CDR3 DNA reads as TGCAGCGCTCTAACCGACAGGGGAGGGACTGAAGCTTTCTTT. This translates into CSALTDRGGTEAFF. V usage is TRBV29-1 and J usage is TRBJ1-1; 8 nucleotides align to TRBD1. The germline CDR1 and CDR2 sequences are SQVTM and ANQGSEA. The CDR3 contains 14 residues. V lost 7 bases to trimming and J lost 5 bases; unmatched junction nucleotides: 12. The whole variable domain, filled in from reference TRBV29-1 and TRBJ1-1, reads SAVISQKPSRDICQRGTSLTIQCQVDSQVTMMFWYRQQPGQSLTLIATANQGSEATYESGFVIDKFPISRPNLTFSTLTVSNMSPEDSSIYLCSALTDRGGTEAFFGQGTRLTVV.

V is TRBV11-2 and J is TRBJ1-1; 8 nucleotides match TRBD1. With 5 bases clipped from V and 5 bases from J, the junction kept 10 bases outside the gene matches. The germline V gene encodes CDR1 SGHAT and CDR2 FQNNGV. The CDR3 totals 15 residues. In nucleotides, the CDR3 is TGTGCCAGCAGCGAAGGACAGGGATTAATAACTGAAGCTTTCTTT. It codes for CASSEGQGLITEAFF.